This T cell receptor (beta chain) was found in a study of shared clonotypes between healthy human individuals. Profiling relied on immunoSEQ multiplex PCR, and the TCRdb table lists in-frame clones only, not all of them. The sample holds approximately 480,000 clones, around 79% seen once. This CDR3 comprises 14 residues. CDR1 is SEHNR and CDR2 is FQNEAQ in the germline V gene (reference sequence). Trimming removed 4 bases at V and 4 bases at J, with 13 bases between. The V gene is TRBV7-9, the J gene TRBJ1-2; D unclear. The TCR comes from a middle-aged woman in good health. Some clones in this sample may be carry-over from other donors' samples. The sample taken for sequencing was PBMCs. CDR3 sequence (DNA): TGTGCCAGCAGCTCGGACGTCCCCCCCTATGGCTACACCTTC. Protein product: CASSSDVPPYGYTF.